These T cell receptor beta chains were read from a single sample in a study of shared clonotypes between healthy human individuals. Sequencing used immunoSEQ multiplex PCR; TCRdb keeps in-frame clones, though not all of them. The sample lists approximately 2.1 million clones; 90% to 95% were seen once. Material for sequencing was naive CD4+ T cells from PBMCs. The receptors come from a man between 18 and 29 years old in good health. Some clones in this sample may be carry-over from other donors' samples. Both conserved end residues are part of each CDR3. The D gene is left open where the match is weak. Some rows mark clone size as missing; the rest say once, few, many or name a class of expanded clone.

V,J,D,size,DNA,CDR3
TRBV18,TRBJ1-1,-,once,TGTGCCAGCTCACCACCGCGACAGGTCACTGAAGCTTTCTTT,CASSPPRQVTEAFF
TRBV2,TRBJ2-5,TRBD2,-,TGTGCCAGCAGGGGAGGGCCGGGTCAGACCCAGTACTTC,CASRGGPGQTQYF
TRBV2,TRBJ2-7,-,-,TGTGCCAGCAGGGGACCGTGGGTCCACGAGCAGTACTTC,CASRGPWVHEQYF
TRBV27,TRBJ1-5,-,-,TGTGCCAGCAGTTTATCGATAGGTAGTGGGAATCAGCCCCAGCATTTT,CASSLSIGSGNQPQHF
TRBV4-1,TRBJ2-5,TRBD2,-,TGCGCCAGCAGCCAAGTGAGACTAGCGGTAGAGACCCAGTACTTC,CASSQVRLAVETQYF
TRBV11-2,TRBJ1-4,-,once,TGTGCCAGCAGCTTATTCAGGTCGGGGTTTAATGAAAAACTGTTTTTT,CASSLFRSGFNEKLFF
TRBV5-4,TRBJ2-7,TRBD2,-,TGTGCCAGCAGCTTAGGACTAGCGGGTACCACCTACGAGCAGTACTTC,CASSLGLAGTTYEQYF
TRBV6-1,TRBJ1-3,-,-,TGTGCCAGCAGTGATGGGTCAAATTCTGGAAACACCATATATTTT,CASSDGSNSGNTIYF
TRBV5-1,TRBJ2-3,-,-,TGCGCCAGCGGGGACCCCGGGAGCACAGATACGCAGTATTTT,CASGDPGSTDTQYF
TRBV6-5,TRBJ1-1,TRBD1,-,TGTGCCAGCAGTCCATACAGGGGGGGGACTGAAGCTTTCTTT,CASSPYRGGTEAFF
TRBV28,TRBJ1-2,-,-,TGTGCCAGCAGCCCAAGGTGGGGCGGTCCTGGCTACACCTTC,CASSPRWGGPGYTF
TRBV19,TRBJ1-5,-,-,TGTGCCAGTAGTATAGGCGGGAACGGCAATCAGCCCCAGCATTTT,CASSIGGNGNQPQHF
TRBV27,TRBJ1-2,-,-,TGTGCCAGCAGTTCAAATCCAGGGTTCCCCTATGGCTACACCTTC,CASSSNPGFPYGYTF
TRBV5-1,TRBJ1-1,-,-,TGCGCCAGCAGCTTGGCCAAGGGGACTGAAGCTTTCTTT,CASSLAKGTEAFF
TRBV28,TRBJ2-7,-,-,TGTGCCAGCCAGAGGTTCCAGACGCCTTTCTCCTACGAGCAGTACTTC,CASQRFQTPFSYEQYF
TRBV7-9,TRBJ2-7,-,once,TGTGCCAGCAGCTTCGGACATCTGAGCGGGGAGCAGTACTTC,CASSFGHLSGEQYF
TRBV10-3,TRBJ2-1,-,once,TGTGCCATCAGTGAAAGGGCAGGCACCTACAATGAGCAGTTCTTC,CAISERAGTYNEQFF
TRBV11-2,TRBJ2-5,-,once,TGTGCCAGCAGCTTACTGGGGGTGGAGACCCAGTACTTC,CASSLLGVETQYF
TRBV10-3,TRBJ1-4,-,-,TGTGCCATCAGACCAGGACTAAATGAAAAACTGTTTTTT,CAIRPGLNEKLFF